Below, 31 T cell receptor beta chains from the same sample are listed, as sequenced in a study of T-cell reconstitution after alpha-beta-depleted transplantation in children. Construction of the TCRbeta library involved unique molecular identifiers. One entry per CDR3 protein, called by TCRdb with MiXCR from the PCR reads. Of a few hundred thousand distinct CDR3 sequences in the sample, 20% to 30% were seen once. The input for sequencing was PBMCs, mostly from graft donor cells, taken 180 days after TCRalphabeta/CD19-depleted stem cell transplant. These receptor sequences come from a male patient aged 10 to 17 who had a stem cell transplant for acute lymphoblastic leukemia, so the T cells may come from the graft donor.

The table lists this clonotype with many counts. The chain links TRBV3-1 to TRBJ2-7; tentative D call: TRBD1 (6 bases). Trimming removed 3 bases from V and 3 bases from J, with 9 bases in between. The V gene's germline CDR1 is LGHDT and CDR2 YNNKEL (reference sequence). The CDR3 contains 13 residues. The CDR3 DNA reads TGTGCCAGCAGCCACGAACAGGGCTACGAGCAGTACTTC. Translating gives CASSHEQGYEQYF.

The genes are TRBV27 and TRBJ2-5; 8 bases line up with TRBD2. V gave up 5 bases and J gave up 4 bases; unmatched junction bases: 27. The CDR3 extends over 21 amino acids. Germline-derived CDR1 and CDR2 are MNHEY and SMNVEV (reference sequence). The CDR3: CASSPETSVPRIGGVTETQYF. Here the CDR3 DNA reads TGTGCCAGCAGTCCGGAGACTAGCGTCCCTAGGATTGGGGGGGTAACAGAGACCCAGTACTTC.

This clonotype appeared a few times. The rearrangement links TRBV7-9 to TRBJ2-1, with 11 bases identical to TRBD2. The CDR3 is made up of 16 amino acids. V shed 5 bases and J 7 bases; nucleotides not matched to a gene: 10. CDR1 is SEHNR and CDR2 is FQNEAQ in the germline V gene (reference sequence). CDR3 region: CASSAIAGGQANEQFF. The CDR3 nucleotides are TGTGCCAGCAGCGCGATAGCGGGAGGGCAAGCGAATGAGCAGTTCTTC.

This clonotype was seen a few times. V gene TRBV29-1 combines with J gene TRBJ2-1, with no clear D. CDR1 and CDR2 from the germline V gene are SQVTM and ANQGSEA. The CDR3 has 14 amino acids. V was pared by 2 bases and J by 4 bases, with 12 bases between. The CDR3 region has the DNA TGCAGCGTTGAATGTAGTTCCCTATACAATGAGCAGTTCTTC. This codes for CSVECSSLYNEQFF.

This clonotype turned up a few times. The J gene is TRBJ2-2, the V gene TRBV6-2 or TRBV6-3; D remains ambiguous. The germline CDR1 and CDR2 sequences are MNHEY and SVGEGT. The CDR3 is 13 residues long. Trimming left V 1 base short and J 4 bases short, with 4 bases between. CDR3 in DNA: TGTGCCAGCAGTTACTTAAGCACCGGGGAGCTGTTTTTT. It translates to CASSYLSTGELFF.

The chain joins TRBV27 to TRBJ2-3; D tentatively reads TRBD1 or TRBD2 (5 bases each). The CDR3 runs to 16 residues. Trimming stripped 7 bases from V and 0 bases from J, with 17 bases between. The germline V gene has CDR1 MNHEY and CDR2 SMNVEV (reference sequence). The CDR3 protein is CASKWPTEGSTDTQYF. DNA for the CDR3: TGTGCCAGCAAGTGGCCGACAGAGGGTAGCACAGATACGCAGTATTTT.

The genes are TRBV5-1 and TRBJ1-4; 8 bases agree with TRBD1. V shed 1 base and J 10 bases; nucleotides not matched to a gene: 15. The germline CDR1 and CDR2 sequences are SGHRS and YFSETQ. The CDR3 is made up of 17 amino acids. This CDR3 is CASSLWVDRGGIGKLFF. The CDR3 region has the DNA TGCGCCAGCAGCTTGTGGGTCGACAGGGGAGGGATCGGAAAACTGTTTTTT.

This clonotype was observed a few times. This CDR3 reads CASSYSPGGWDTQYF. The CDR3, as DNA: TGTGCCAGCAGTTACTCGCCAGGGGGCTGGGATACGCAGTATTTT. The chain has TRBV6-5 and TRBJ2-3; the match to TRBD1 covers 8 bases. Germline CDR1 MNHEY, CDR2 SVGAGI. V lost 0 bases and J lost 6; bases outside the gene matches: 5. CDR3 length equals 15 residues.

This clonotype was detected only a few times. The chain has TRBV7-2 and TRBJ2-5; D is possibly TRBD2 (7 bases). Per germline, CDR1 SGHTA and CDR2 FQGNSA. The ends were cut back, 5 bases at V and 5 bases at J, with 18 bases in the middle. The CDR3 length is 15 residues. The CDR3 reads CASSPTWGGYETQYF. The CDR3 DNA sequence: TGTGCCAGCAGCCCGACGTGGGGGGGCTACGAGACCCAGTACTTC.

Only a few counts were recorded for this clonotype. The rearrangement uses TRBV7-6 and TRBJ2-1; D might be TRBD2 (6 bases). Deletions cut 5 bases from V and 0 bases from J, with 17 bases between. This CDR3 contains 17 residues. Germline values: CDR1 SGHVS, CDR2 FNYEAQ. CDR3 nucleotide sequence: TGTGCCAGCAGCCACCCCCGGTCCGGGAGCTCCTACAATGAGCAGTTCTTC. Translated: CASSHPRSGSSYNEQFF.

This chain joins TRBV2 and TRBJ2-5, with 12 bases fitting TRBD2. The CDR3 length is 18 residues. Germline CDR1 is SNHLY and CDR2 is FYNNEI. Germline trimming cut 6 bases from V and 4 bases from J; bases unmatched to any gene: 15. CDR3 sequence: CASSASGRVVLVGETQYF. The DNA of the CDR3 is TGTGCCAGCAGCGCTAGCGGGAGGGTCGTCTTGGTGGGAGAGACCCAGTACTTC.

A word on this clonotype: One junction end does not reproduce the germline sequence, and a read error may be involved. This chain connects TRBV7-9 to TRBJ2-1; D gene unclear. The CDR3 spans 14 residues. Germline CDR1 and CDR2: SEHNR and FQNEAQ (reference sequence). DNA for the CDR3: TGTGCCAGCAGCTTAGTAGCCACTTACAATGAGCAGTCCTTC. The encoded protein is CASSLVATYNEQSF.

This clonotype was counted a few times. The gene calls are TRBV7-3 and TRBJ2-1; the match to TRBD1 covers 8 bases. V trimming: 5 bases; J trimming: 0 bases; junction bases outside the gene matches: 6. The CDR3 runs 16 residues. Germline CDR1 is SGHTA and CDR2 is FQGTGA. The CDR3 nucleotides are TGTGCCAGCAGCATTGGGACAGGTGCCTCCTACAATGAGCAGTTCTTC. This translates into CASSIGTGASYNEQFF.

The CDR3 nucleotides are TGTGCCAGCAGCCAGGGAGCGGGAGGTGCGGGCAATGAGCAGTTCTTC. It encodes CASSQGAGGAGNEQFF. The rearrangement uses TRBV9 and TRBJ2-1; 9 bases align to TRBD2. There are 16 residues in the CDR3. V lost 4 bases to trimming and J lost 6 bases; unmatched junction nucleotides: 11. Germline V gene data show CDR1 as SGDLS and CDR2 as YYNGEE.

The chain couples TRBV7-9 to TRBJ2-7; D is uncertain. V was shortened by 2 bases and J by 7 bases, with 9 bases between the two germline ends. CDR3 length equals 12 residues. Germline V lookup: CDR1 SEHNR, CDR2 FQNEAQ (reference sequence). DNA for the CDR3: TGTGCCAGCAGCTTAAAAAACTCGGAGCAGTACTTC. This gives the protein CASSLKNSEQYF.

The chain joins TRBV9 to TRBJ2-4; tentative D call: TRBD2 (6 bases). V was pared by 2 bases and J by 1 base, with 13 bases between. Germline values: CDR1 SGDLS, CDR2 YYNGEE. This CDR3 spans 16 amino acids. The CDR3 DNA follows: TGTGCCAGCAGCGTTGGACTGGGAGGTGCCAAAAACATTCAGTACTTC. This gives the protein CASSVGLGGAKNIQYF.

This clonotype was detected a few times. The gene calls are TRBV12-3 or TRBV12-4 and TRBJ2-7; D unclear. The V end was cut by 4 bases, the J end by 4 bases, with 8 bases between. CDR3 length equals 12 residues. This chain's CDR3 is CASSSDEYEQYF. In DNA form, the CDR3 reads TGTGCCAGCAGTTCAGACGAGTACGAGCAGTACTTC.

The chain is built from TRBV4-1 and TRBJ2-1; 7 bases agree with TRBD2. CDR1 MGHRA and CDR2 YSYEKL come from the germline V gene. After removal of 5 bases from V and 1 base from J, the junction contained 2 bases not matched to a gene. The CDR3 extends over 14 amino acids. This chain's CDR3 is CASSWGLSYNEQFF. The CDR3 region has the DNA TGCGCCAGCAGCTGGGGACTATCCTACAATGAGCAGTTCTTC.

This clonotype occurred many times. The V call is TRBV12-3 or TRBV12-4, the J call TRBJ1-2, with D possibly being TRBD1 (6 bases). The CDR3 sequence is 16 residues long. V gave up 1 base and J gave up 8 bases, with 20 bases separating them. DNA of the CDR3: TGTGCCAGCAGTTTAGAACGTTGGCTGGGGGGCGGAGGCTACACCTTC. Its translation is CASSLERWLGGGGYTF.

This clonotype has a handful of counts. The rearrangement uses TRBV3-1 and TRBJ1-1; D may be TRBD1 (6 bases). Germline V gives CDR1 LGHDT, CDR2 YNNKEL (reference sequence). V lost 0 bases and J lost 7, with 9 bases in between. This CDR3 region has 13 residues. CDR3 DNA sequence: TGTGCCAGCAGCCAAGATCGGACAGATGAAGCTTTCTTT. Protein product: CASSQDRTDEAFF.

This chain joins TRBV29-1 and TRBJ1-2; D is ambiguous. Per the germline V gene, CDR1 is SQVTM and CDR2 is ANQGSEA. The CDR3 is made up of 13 amino acids. Trimming cost V 7 bases and J 0 bases, with 12 bases left between them. In nucleotides, the CDR3 is TGCAGCGCCGAAGCCGGGACTAACTATGGCTACACCTTC. Its protein is CSAEAGTNYGYTF.

This clonotype was seen more than once but under ten times. The chain carries TRBV7-3 and TRBJ2-3; D remains unclear. From germline, CDR1 is SGHTA and CDR2 FQGTGA. The CDR3 consists of 18 residues. The V end was cut by 1 base, the J end by 0 bases, with 17 bases between. CDR3 loop: CASSLNPGPMSSTDTQYF. CDR3 nucleotides: TGTGCCAGCAGCTTAAATCCCGGGCCGATGTCTAGCACAGATACGCAGTATTTT.

This clonotype was counted between two and nine times. The chain has TRBV25-1 and TRBJ2-5; the D gene could be TRBD1 or TRBD2 (6 bases each). This CDR3 comprises 16 residues. V was trimmed by 0 bases and J by 4 bases, leaving 15 bases between them. CDR1 and CDR2 from the germline V gene are MGHDK and SYGVNS. The CDR3 loop is CASSEYKGGSRETQYF. The CDR3, as DNA: TGTGCCAGCAGTGAATATAAAGGGGGGTCGAGAGAGACCCAGTACTTC.

There are many counts of this clonotype. V is TRBV12-3 or TRBV12-4 and J is TRBJ2-2; 8 bases align to TRBD2. The CDR3 extends over 15 amino acids. J lost 3 bases, V lost 3 bases, and 3 bases had no gene match. The CDR3 is CASSLREVDTGELFF. The CDR3 region has the DNA TGTGCCAGCAGTTTGCGGGAGGTGGACACCGGGGAGCTGTTTTTT.

The sample holds a few counts of this clonotype. The chain is built from TRBV18 and TRBJ1-5; TRBD1 is a possible D gene (5 bases). CDR1 is KGHSH, CDR2 LQKENI, per germline. Trimming removed 10 bases at V and 5 bases at J, with 15 bases between. CDR3 length equals 13 residues. Written as DNA, the CDR3 is TGTGCCACCCGGGGGGATCTGGATCAGCCCCAGCATTTT. Translated: CATRGDLDQPQHF.

J is TRBJ2-3 and V is TRBV12-3 or TRBV12-4; TRBD2 is a possible D gene (7 bases). This CDR3 has 15 residues. Trimming pared 6 bases from V and 8 bases from J, leaving 21 bases between. DNA for the CDR3: TGTGCCAGCAGACACAGGACCGGGGGGCTGCCTACGCAGTATTTT. Residues: CASRHRTGGLPTQYF.

The chain carries TRBV5-1 and TRBJ2-5; D may match TRBD1 or TRBD2 (5 bases each). Trimming shortened V by 7 bases and J by 5 bases, and 12 bases separated the two germline ends. The germline gives CDR1 SGHRS, CDR2 YFSETQ. CDR3 length: 12 residues. The CDR3 loop reads CASGTDGETQYF. Here the CDR3 DNA reads TGCGCCAGCGGGACCGATGGGGAGACCCAGTACTTC.

The V gene is TRBV6-1, the J gene TRBJ2-1, with TRBD2 matching over 15 bases. CDR1 MNHNS and CDR2 SASEGT come from the germline V gene. The CDR3 runs 16 residues. V trimming: 5 bases; J trimming: 13 bases; junction bases outside the gene matches: 12. The CDR3 nucleotides read TGTGCCAGCAGTCAAACCCCGGGACTAGCGGGAGGTTACCAGTTCTTC. Its protein is CASSQTPGLAGGYQFF.

Many counts were recorded for this clonotype. One end of the junction varies from germline; a read error may be responsible. The J gene is TRBJ2-7, the V gene TRBV7-9; 9 nucleotides line up with TRBD2. This CDR3 is 11 amino acids long. The germline V gene has CDR1 SEHNR and CDR2 FQNEAQ (reference sequence). CDR3: CASSTLTSGNF. For the CDR3, the DNA is TGTGCCAGCAGCACGCTGACTAGCGGTAACTTC.

J is TRBJ2-7 and V is TRBV5-1, with TRBD2 matching over 12 bases. Germline lookup yields CDR1 SGHRS and CDR2 YFSETQ. Germline trimming cut 3 bases from V and 0 bases from J; bases unmatched to any gene: 4. This CDR3 is built from 16 residues. The CDR3 DNA is TGCGCCAGCAGCTGGGGGACTAGCGGGCTCTCCTACGAGCAGTACTTC. It specifies CASSWGTSGLSYEQYF. The full variable domain, its missing parts supplied by reference TRBV5-1 and TRBJ2-7, is KAGVTQTPRYLIKTRGQQVTLSCSPISGHRSVSWYQQTPGQGLQFLFEYFSETQRNKGNFPGRFSGRQFSNSRSEMNVSTLELGDSALYLCASSWGTSGLSYEQYFGPGTRLTVT.

This clonotype was seen more than once but under ten times. The V call is TRBV5-1, the J call TRBJ2-1; 15 nucleotides align to TRBD2. Germline-derived CDR1 and CDR2 are SGHRS and YFSETQ. The CDR3 has 18 amino acids. After removal of 3 bases from V and 0 bases from J, the junction contained 4 bases not matched to a gene. The CDR3 sequence is CASSWTSGRVNSYNEQFF. The CDR3 DNA sequence: TGCGCCAGCAGCTGGACTAGCGGGAGGGTTAACTCCTACAATGAGCAGTTCTTC.